One sample yielded the 17 T cell receptor beta chains listed below, sequenced in a study of shared clonotypes between healthy human individuals. Assay: immunoSEQ multiplex PCR; the TCRdb copy retains only in-frame clones and omits some. The sample holds nearly 1,000,000 clones, more than 75% seen once. Input material: memory CD4+ T cells sorted from blood. The subset here: CD45RA-negative fraction. The receptors shown here come from a man between 18 and 35 years old in good health.

The chain is built from TRBV5-1 and TRBJ2-2; D possibly corresponds to TRBD1 (5 bases). The V end was cut by 4 bases, the J end by 11 bases, with 9 bases between. Germline V gene lookup returns CDR1 SGHRS and CDR2 YFSETQ. This CDR3 has 11 amino acids. CDR3 coding DNA: TGCGCCAGCAGCAATAGGACAGAGCTGTTTTTT. It translates to CASSNRTELFF.

V usage is TRBV6-1 and J usage is TRBJ2-5; no firm D call. Trimming took 2 bases from V and 4 from J, leaving 11 bases between them. Germline V gene lookup returns CDR1 MNHNS and CDR2 SASEGT. The CDR3 has 14 amino acids. CDR3 nucleotides: TGTGCCAGCAGTGAATCTCAGCGCCCAGAGACCCAGTACTTC. Its translation: CASSESQRPETQYF.

This clone was picked up many times. The rearrangement joins TRBV11-3 to TRBJ2-3; D gene uncertain. V was cut by 1 base and J by 3 bases, with 8 bases left in between. The CDR3 length is 14 residues. Germline V lookup: CDR1 SGHNT, CDR2 YENEEA. CDR3: CASSLGAATDTQYF. DNA for the CDR3: TGTGCCAGCAGCTTAGGGGCAGCTACAGATACGCAGTATTTT.

The V gene is TRBV7-8, the J gene TRBJ2-5, with 8 bases matching TRBD2. Germline CDR1 reads SGHVS; CDR2 reads FQNEAQ. V lost 3 bases, J lost 1 base, and 4 bases stayed unmatched. This CDR3 contains 15 residues. The CDR3 region has the DNA TGTGCCAGCAGCTTTAGCGGGGCCGTCCAAGAGACCCAGTACTTC. This sequence encodes CASSFSGAVQETQYF.

The V call is TRBV5-1, the J call TRBJ2-5, with 8 positions matching TRBD1. This CDR3 has 14 residues. Trimming cost V 5 bases and J 5 bases; bases outside gene matches: 8. CDR1 is SGHRS and CDR2 is YFSETQ in the germline V gene. CDR3 in amino acids: CASRMTGAMETQYF. Written as DNA, the CDR3 is TGCGCCAGCAGAATGACAGGGGCGATGGAGACCCAGTACTTC. The full variable domain, its missing parts supplied by reference TRBV5-1 and TRBJ2-5, is KAGVTQTPRYLIKTRGQQVTLSCSPISGHRSVSWYQQTPGQGLQFLFEYFSETQRNKGNFPGRFSGRQFSNSRSEMNVSTLELGDSALYLCASRMTGAMETQYFGPGTRLLVL.

The chain is built from TRBV18 and TRBJ1-3; tentatively, D is TRBD1 (6 bases). Germline CDR1 reads KGHSH; CDR2 reads LQKENI. This CDR3 has 13 residues. V lost 4 bases to trimming and J lost 3 bases, with 7 bases between them. Written as DNA, the CDR3 is TGTGCCAGCTCACAGGACAGTGGAAACACCATATATTTT. It is translated as CASSQDSGNTIYF.

On this clone itself: Different DNA sequences within this sample yield the same CDR3. The rearrangement uses TRBV5-1 and TRBJ1-2; no clear D gene. CDR1 is SGHRS, CDR2 YFSETQ, per germline. V lost 0 bases, J lost 8 bases, and 11 bases lay in between. The CDR3 runs 13 residues. This CDR3 is CASSLDGVYGYTF. Here the CDR3 DNA reads TGCGCCAGCAGCTTGGATGGGGTTTACGGCTACACCTTC.

This chain uses TRBV4-3 with TRBJ2-5; 7 bases agree with TRBD2. Germline CDR1 and CDR2: LGHNA and YSLEER. The V and J ends lost 0 bases and 7 bases, in that order; junction bases with no gene match: 11. The CDR3 consists of 16 residues. The CDR3 region is CASSQDLAGDPRTQYF. The CDR3 DNA follows: TGCGCCAGCAGCCAAGATCTCGCGGGAGACCCAAGGACCCAGTACTTC.

This sequence joins TRBV19 and TRBJ2-7; 11 bases map to TRBD1. Losses at the gene ends were 5 bases for V and 2 bases for J; bases not matched to a gene: 8. The CDR3 is 16 amino acids. Per the germline V gene, CDR1 is LNHDA and CDR2 is SQIVND (reference sequence). CDR3 protein: CASSSGQGATPYEQYF. The CDR3 DNA reads as TGTGCCAGTAGTTCAGGACAGGGGGCAACCCCCTACGAGCAGTACTTC. Full variable domain (remainder filled in from reference TRBV19 and TRBJ2-7): DGGITQSPKYLFRKEGQNVTLSCEQNLNHDAMYWYRQDPGQGLRLIYYSQIVNDFQKGDIAEGYSVSREKKESFPLTVTSAQKNPTAFYLCASSSGQGATPYEQYFGPGTRLTVT.

J is TRBJ1-2 and V is TRBV6-5; no clear D gene. There are 10 residues in the CDR3. The germline V gene has CDR1 MNHEY and CDR2 SVGAGI. V was shortened by 9 bases and J by 5 bases, with 7 bases between the two germline ends. CDR3 region: CARRVYGYTF. Here the CDR3 DNA reads TGTGCCAGACGGGTTTATGGCTACACCTTC.

A word on this clone: Other DNA sequences of this sample code for an identical CDR3. This rearrangement joins TRBV5-1 to TRBJ2-7, with 8 bases aligning to TRBD2. CDR3 size: 14 residues. V was pared by 2 bases and J by 2 bases, with 3 bases of the junction left unmatched. Germline CDR1 is SGHRS and CDR2 is YFSETQ. The CDR3 coding sequence is TGCGCCAGCAGCTTAAGCGGGGGTACCTACGAGCAGTACTTC. Translation: CASSLSGGTYEQYF.

J is TRBJ2-7 and V is TRBV28; a possible D gene is TRBD1 (5 bases). V was pared by 4 bases and J by 1 base, with 17 bases between. The germline V gene has CDR1 MDHEN and CDR2 SYDVKM. The CDR3 covers 16 residues. DNA of the CDR3: TGTGCCAGCAGTTCGCAGGGAAACTCTGGTTCCTACGAGCAGTACTTC. Its protein is CASSSQGNSGSYEQYF. Looking up the rest from reference TRBV28 and TRBJ2-7 gives the full variable domain: DVKVTQSSRYLVKRTGEKVFLECVQDMDHENMFWYRQDPGLGLRLIYFSYDVKMKEKGDIPEGYSVSREKKERFSLILESASTNQTSMYLCASSSQGNSGSYEQYFGPGTRLTVT.

Concerning this clone itself: Other DNA sequences from this sample encode an identical CDR3 as well. The chain employs TRBV29-1 and TRBJ1-1; tentative D call: TRBD1 (5 bases). V was shortened by 5 bases and J by 0 bases, with 10 bases between the two germline ends. The CDR3 length is 13 residues. The germline V gene encodes CDR1 SQVTM and CDR2 ANQGSEA. The CDR3 bases are TGCAGCGTTTCAGGGAATTTGAACACTGAAGCTTTCTTT. Translated: CSVSGNLNTEAFF. Complete variable domain (other parts from reference TRBV29-1 and TRBJ1-1): SAVISQKPSRDICQRGTSLTIQCQVDSQVTMMFWYRQQPGQSLTLIATANQGSEATYESGFVIDKFPISRPNLTFSTLTVSNMSPEDSSIYLCSVSGNLNTEAFFGQGTRLTVV.

This clone turned up a few times. The V gene is TRBV5-1, the J gene TRBJ2-2, with unresolved D. The CDR3 has 14 residues. Germline loops: CDR1 SGHRS, CDR2 YFSETQ. V was shortened by 1 base and J by 3 bases, with 7 bases between the two germline ends. CDR3 amino acids: CASSLRQDTGELFF. CDR3 nucleotides: TGCGCCAGCAGCTTGCGGCAAGACACCGGGGAGCTGTTTTTT.

The chain joins TRBV2 to TRBJ1-4; D gene ambiguous. Germline values: CDR1 SNHLY, CDR2 FYNNEI. The CDR3 contains 15 residues. V was shortened by 1 base and J by 0 bases, with 6 bases between the two germline ends. CDR3 region: CASSEGGATNEKLFF. CDR3 in DNA: TGTGCCAGCAGTGAAGGTGGGGCAACTAATGAAAAACTGTTTTTT. Full variable domain (rest looked up from reference TRBV2 and TRBJ1-4): EPEVTQTPSHQVTQMGQEVILRCVPISNHLYFYWYRQILGQKVEFLVSFYNNEISEKSEIFDDQFSVERPDGSNFTLKIRSTKLEDSAMYFCASSEGGATNEKLFFGSGTQLSVL.

The rearrangement links TRBV5-1 to TRBJ1-1; 9 nucleotides match TRBD1. Germline V gene sequence: CDR1 SGHRS, CDR2 YFSETQ. V trimming: 3 bases; J trimming: 1 base; junction bases outside the gene matches: 4. The CDR3 extends over 15 amino acids. The chain's CDR3 is CASSSADRGNTEAFF. CDR3 coding DNA: TGCGCCAGCAGCTCGGCGGACAGGGGGAACACTGAAGCTTTCTTT.

This clone came up a few times. Other nucleotide sequences in the sample specify the same CDR3. The chain employs TRBV5-1 and TRBJ1-1, with TRBD1 matching 8 bases. V gave up 4 bases and J gave up 0 bases; unmatched junction bases: 2. This CDR3 is built from 14 residues. Germline V gene data show CDR1 as SGHRS and CDR2 as YFSETQ. CDR3 in DNA: TGCGCCAGCAGCAGACAGGGGCTGAACACTGAAGCTTTCTTT. As protein: CASSRQGLNTEAFF. The whole variable domain, remainder taken from reference TRBV5-1 and TRBJ1-1, is KAGVTQTPRYLIKTRGQQVTLSCSPISGHRSVSWYQQTPGQGLQFLFEYFSETQRNKGNFPGRFSGRQFSNSRSEMNVSTLELGDSALYLCASSRQGLNTEAFFGQGTRLTVV.